This T cell receptor beta chain was identified during a study of PD-1 blockade in mismatch repair-deficient tumors. About the research overall: All were previously treated, progressing patients with about twelve mismatch repair-deficient cancer types.

CDR3 size: 15 residues. V was clipped by 5 bases and J by 9 bases; unmatched bases: 12. CDR1 and CDR2 (germline): SGHRS, YFSETQ. Repertoires were generated with immunoSEQ multiplex PCR, while TCRdb's copy carries only in-frame clones and drops some. The sample consists of 56,000 or so clones, roughly 80% of them appearing once. Mismatch repair deficiency was confirmed in all patients, by PCR or immunohistochemistry. A few pembrolizumab responders had their TCRs sequenced. This clone has more than one count but fewer than ten. Sequenced here: peripheral blood, sampled more than 19 weeks after starting pembrolizumab. This receptor was obtained from an adult with mismatch repair-deficient cancer. The rearrangement links TRBV5-1 to TRBJ2-1, with 9 bases identical to TRBD2. The chain's CDR3 is CASSQAGGRASEQFF. CDR3 DNA: TGCGCCAGCAGTCAGGCTGGCGGGAGGGCCAGTGAGCAGTTCTTC.